The 30 T cell receptor beta chains in this list originate from one sample, sequenced in a study of neurological immune-mediated disorders. In TCRdb, the 5' RACE reads were re-called with MiXCR into one record per CDR3 protein. The sample lists some 100,000 distinct CDR3 sequences, approximately 13% occurring once. The time point here: longitudinal time-point 2. Material for sequencing was PBMCs. The source is a female donor with HTLV-1-associated myelopathy (HAM/TSP).

The rearrangement joins TRBV5-1 to TRBJ2-2; no clear D. The CDR3 consists of 15 residues. Germline-derived CDR1 and CDR2 are SGHRS and YFSETQ. Trimming shortened V by 0 bases and J by 14 bases, and 20 bases separated the two germline ends. CDR3 bases: TGCGCCAGCAGCTTGGAGGGCAAAGGTACCGGGTATCTGTTTTTT. This sequence encodes CASSLEGKGTGYLFF.

This clonotype was detected many times. The CDR3 loop reads CAISAGQGGNEQFF. CDR3 in DNA: TGTGCCATCAGTGCCGGACAGGGTGGCAATGAGCAGTTCTTC. The rearrangement links TRBV10-3 to TRBJ2-1, with 8 bases matching TRBD1. Trimming removed 4 bases from V and 6 bases from J; junction bases left unmatched: 5. The CDR3 is 14 amino acids. Germline loops: CDR1 ENHRY, CDR2 SYGVKD.

In this sample, this clonotype turned up many times. This chain uses TRBV12-3 or TRBV12-4 with TRBJ2-1, with 8 positions matching TRBD1. V shed 6 bases, J shed 1 base, and the junction held 5 bases outside the gene matches. The CDR3 runs to 15 residues. The CDR3 DNA follows: TGTGCCAGCAGCAATGGACAGGGTTCCTACAATGAGCAGTTCTTC. The encoded protein is CASSNGQGSYNEQFF.

A single count supports this clonotype. The chain has TRBV28 and TRBJ1-4, with TRBD1 matching over 8 bases. The germline V gene has CDR1 MDHEN and CDR2 SYDVKM. The CDR3 has 14 amino acids. CDR3 residues: CAISRQGYNEKLFF. DNA for the CDR3: TGTGCTATCAGCCGACAGGGGTATAATGAAAAACTGTTTTTT.

There are many counts of this clonotype. V and J are TRBV5-1 and TRBJ2-7; 14 nucleotides agree with TRBD2. The V and J ends lost 4 bases and 4 bases, in that order; junction bases with no gene match: 16. This CDR3 is 19 amino acids long. Germline lookup yields CDR1 SGHRS and CDR2 YFSETQ. This chain's CDR3 is CASSREGLAGAKSGYEQYF. In DNA form, the CDR3 reads TGCGCCAGCAGCAGAGAGGGACTAGCGGGGGCCAAGAGTGGGTACGAGCAGTACTTC.

This clonotype was seen many times. The rearrangement joins TRBV5-1 to TRBJ2-3; 9 nucleotides align to TRBD2. This CDR3 spans 19 amino acids. V dropped 0 bases and J dropped 0; count of bases not matched to a gene: 11. Per germline, CDR1 SGHRS and CDR2 YFSETQ. The CDR3 here is CASSLAEMGRGGSTDTQYF. The DNA of the CDR3 is TGCGCCAGCAGCTTGGCCGAAATGGGGCGGGGGGGGAGCACAGATACGCAGTATTTT.

This chain joins TRBV20-1 and TRBJ2-3; D remains ambiguous. Per the germline V gene, CDR1 is DFQATT and CDR2 is SNEGSKA (reference sequence). V was trimmed by 7 bases and J by 6 bases, leaving 14 bases between them. CDR3 length equals 12 residues. CDR3 region: CSVPRSVDTQYF. CDR3 DNA sequence: TGCAGTGTCCCGAGGAGCGTCGATACGCAGTATTTT.

This clonotype was seen many times. V gene TRBV4-2 combines with J gene TRBJ2-7, with D possibly TRBD2 on 6 matching bases. V was shortened by 1 base and J by 3 bases, with 7 bases between the two germline ends. The CDR3 is 13 residues long. Per germline, CDR1 LGHNA and CDR2 YNFKEQ. The CDR3 protein is CASSQAGDYEQYF. The CDR3 nucleotides read TGTGCCAGCAGCCAAGCGGGGGACTACGAGCAGTACTTC.

This clonotype was counted at least ten times. The chain uses TRBV5-1 and TRBJ2-1, with TRBD2 matching 9 bases. This CDR3 region has 16 residues. Trimming cost V 0 bases and J 2 bases; bases outside gene matches: 3. Germline assignment: CDR1 SGHRS and CDR2 YFSETQ. CDR3: CASSLGVAGAYNEQFF. The CDR3, as DNA: TGCGCCAGCAGCTTGGGGGTAGCGGGAGCCTACAATGAGCAGTTCTTC.

There are many counts of this clonotype. The chain couples TRBV28 to TRBJ2-5; TRBD2 aligns across 8 bases. The CDR3 covers 15 residues. Trimming cost V 7 bases and J 5 bases; bases outside gene matches: 12. CDR1 is MDHEN, CDR2 SYDVKM, per germline. The CDR3: CASNERGLSAETQYF. The DNA of the CDR3 is TGTGCCAGCAATGAGCGGGGGCTCTCGGCCGAGACCCAGTACTTC.

This clonotype was detected ten times or more. The V gene is TRBV10-3, the J gene TRBJ2-6, with D unresolved. The V and J ends lost 9 bases and 0 bases respectively, with 6 bases between them. This CDR3 is 13 amino acids long. Germline CDR1 is ENHRY and CDR2 is SYGVKD. The CDR3 DNA is TGTGCCATAAAAGCCTCTGGGGCCAACGTCCTGACTTTC. This encodes CAIKASGANVLTF.

V gene TRBV19 combines with J gene TRBJ1-4, with a tentative D call TRBD1 (5 bases). V shed 6 bases and J shed 4 bases, with 12 bases lying between them. Germline V lookup: CDR1 LNHDA, CDR2 SQIVND (reference sequence). The CDR3 length is 14 residues. CDR3 sequence (DNA): TGTGCCAGTAGAGCGGGACGGGGTAATGAAAAACTGTTTTTT. This sequence encodes CASRAGRGNEKLFF.

This clonotype was picked up a small number of times. V and J are TRBV18 and TRBJ1-6; 7 bases are shared with TRBD1. This CDR3 spans 13 amino acids. Per germline, CDR1 KGHSH and CDR2 LQKENI. With 3 bases clipped from V and 8 bases from J, the junction kept 1 base outside the gene matches. CDR3 loop: CASSPGTDSPLHF. CDR3 nucleotide sequence: TGTGCCAGCTCACCTGGGACAGATTCACCCCTCCACTTT. Based on the CDR3 plus reference TRBV18 and TRBJ1-6, the full variable domain is NAGVMQNPRHLVRRRGQEARLRCSPMKGHSHVYWYRQLPEEGLKFMVYLQKENIIDESGMPKERFSAEFPKEGPSILRIQQVVRGDSAAYFCASSPGTDSPLHFGNGTRLTVT.

The chain has TRBV11-2 and TRBJ2-3, with 7 bases matching TRBD2. CDR1 SGHAT and CDR2 FQNNGV come from the germline V gene. The junction had 9 bases not matched to a gene; V was cut back by 1 base and J by 2 bases. This CDR3 has 17 residues. CDR3 DNA: TGTGCCAGCAGCTTAGTCGGAACTAGCGTGCTCACAGATACGCAGTATTTT. This translates into CASSLVGTSVLTDTQYF.

The table lists this clonotype with many counts. This chain joins TRBV6-1 and TRBJ2-1; TRBD1 matches at 8 bases. This CDR3 has 15 residues. Germline-derived CDR1 and CDR2 are MNHNS and SASEGT. With V trimmed by 6 bases and J by 0 bases, 4 bases remained unmatched. The CDR3 spells CASSEDRDSYNEQFF. CDR3 nucleotide sequence: TGTGCCAGCAGCGAGGACAGGGACTCCTACAATGAGCAGTTCTTC.

This clonotype was picked up many times. The chain carries TRBV20-1 and TRBJ2-1; 9 positions match TRBD2. Germline CDR1 and CDR2: DFQATT and SNEGSKA (reference sequence). The CDR3 runs 16 residues. V trimming: 1 base; J trimming: 4 bases; junction bases outside the gene matches: 8. CDR3 bases: TGCAGTGCTAGAGTCCTGACTAGCGGAGTGTACAATGAGCAGTTCTTC. It encodes CSARVLTSGVYNEQFF.

This clonotype was detected many times. The V gene is TRBV5-1, the J gene TRBJ2-6; maybe TRBD2 (5 bases). The V and J ends lost 1 base and 0 bases respectively, with 8 bases between them. Germline V lookup: CDR1 SGHRS, CDR2 YFSETQ. CDR3 length: 16 residues. The DNA of the CDR3 is TGCGCCAGCAGCTTGAGGGAGAACTCTGGGGCCAACGTCCTGACTTTC. Its protein is CASSLRENSGANVLTF.

The sample holds many counts of this clonotype. The J gene is TRBJ2-7, the V gene TRBV5-1; the D gene could be TRBD1 or TRBD2 (6 bases each). From germline, CDR1 is SGHRS and CDR2 YFSETQ. The CDR3 contains 16 residues. V lost 4 bases and J lost 3, with 20 bases in between. Here the CDR3 reads CASSPGGIAAVYEQYF. In nucleotides, the CDR3 is TGCGCCAGCAGCCCCGGGGGCATTGCAGCGGTCTACGAGCAGTACTTC.

In this sample, this clonotype turned up many times. The rearrangement uses TRBV5-1 and TRBJ2-5, with no clear D. V shed 0 bases and J shed 1 base, with 7 bases lying between them. Germline V gives CDR1 SGHRS, CDR2 YFSETQ. The CDR3 has 14 residues. This CDR3 is CASSLGRIQETQYF. The CDR3 nucleotides are TGCGCCAGCAGCTTGGGTCGGATCCAAGAGACCCAGTACTTC.

The sample holds a few counts of this clonotype. In DNA, the CDR3 is TGTGCCAGCAAAACAGGGGCAGGCAACACCATATATTTT. Translated: CASKTGAGNTIYF. The chain carries TRBV28 and TRBJ1-3; TRBD1 aligns across 7 bases. The CDR3 totals 13 residues. Losses at the gene ends were 7 bases for V and 7 bases for J; bases not matched to a gene: 7. Germline V CDR1 and CDR2: MDHEN, SYDVKM.

The sample holds many counts of this clonotype. The chain combines TRBV9 with TRBJ2-7; 11 bases align to TRBD1. Germline assignment: CDR1 SGDLS and CDR2 YYNGEE. Germline trimming cut 3 bases from V and 9 bases from J; bases unmatched to any gene: 5. This CDR3 region has 13 residues. The CDR3 bases are TGTGCCAGCAGCGGACCGGACAGGGGGCTGCAGTACTTC. Its protein product is CASSGPDRGLQYF.

This clonotype came up many times. The V gene is TRBV20-1, the J gene TRBJ2-7, with TRBD1 identical over 9 bases. The CDR3 runs to 14 residues. Trimming took 3 bases from V and 5 from J; bases not matched to a gene: 8. The V gene's germline CDR1 is DFQATT and CDR2 SNEGSKA (reference sequence). CDR3 nucleotides: TGCAGTGCTAGGGCAGACAGGGGGTTCGACGAGCAGTACTTC. Protein sequence: CSARADRGFDEQYF.

This clonotype appeared many times. V is TRBV14 and J is TRBJ2-2, with TRBD2 as a possible D gene (5 bases). V shed 5 bases and J shed 4 bases, with 8 bases lying between them. Germline CDR1 reads SGHDN; CDR2 reads FVKESK. There are 13 residues in the CDR3. The CDR3 here is CASSFTSTGELFF. DNA for the CDR3: TGTGCCAGCAGCTTTACTAGCACCGGGGAGCTGTTTTTT.

This clonotype was seen many times. The gene calls are TRBV6-2 or TRBV6-3 and TRBJ2-7, with 8 bases lining up with TRBD2. The CDR3 is 14 residues long. Germline CDR1 is MNHEY and CDR2 is SVGEGT. V trimming: 7 bases; J trimming: 4 bases; junction bases outside the gene matches: 9. Here the CDR3 reads CASTYGGGRYEQYF. The CDR3 DNA reads as TGTGCCAGCACCTACGGGGGGGGCCGGTACGAGCAGTACTTC.

This clonotype has ten or more counts. J is TRBJ2-2 and V is TRBV5-1, with D possibly matching TRBD1 (6 bases). The CDR3 has 15 amino acids. Germline CDR1 SGHRS, CDR2 YFSETQ. The V end lost 2 bases, the J end lost 2 bases, and 10 bases lay between the germline ends. The chain's CDR3 is CASSFQGPNTGELFF. DNA for the CDR3: TGCGCCAGCAGCTTCCAGGGGCCCAACACCGGGGAGCTGTTTTTT.

This clonotype was detected ten times or more. This chain links TRBV12-3 or TRBV12-4 with TRBJ2-1; TRBD2 matches at 8 bases. V lost 9 bases to trimming and J lost 1 base; unmatched junction nucleotides: 8. The CDR3 runs to 15 residues. Here the CDR3 DNA reads TGTGCCAGTTCTACAGCGGGAGATTCCTACAATGAGCAGTTCTTC. Translating it yields CASSTAGDSYNEQFF.

A note on this clonotype: A much more abundant neighbour one base away suggests this may be a read error. The gene calls are TRBV7-2 and TRBJ2-1, with 11 bases matching TRBD2. This CDR3 region has 16 residues. CDR1 is SGHTA and CDR2 is FQGNSA in the germline V gene. CDR3: CASSLGYSGGAHEHFF. Here the CDR3 DNA reads TGTGCCAGCAGCTTAGGGTATAGCGGGGGGGCGCATGAGCATTTCTTC.

This clonotype was detected ten times or more. The rearrangement joins TRBV2 to TRBJ1-4; 8 nucleotides match TRBD1. The germline gives CDR1 SNHLY, CDR2 FYNNEI. This CDR3 has 13 residues. V dropped 6 bases and J dropped 5; count of bases not matched to a gene: 2. CDR3 region: CASRRTGNEKLFF. The CDR3 DNA follows: TGTGCCAGCAGGAGGACAGGGAATGAAAAACTGTTTTTT.

The chain employs TRBV20-1 and TRBJ2-7; 10 bases map to TRBD1. V lost 5 bases and J lost 2; bases outside the gene matches: 6. Germline CDR1 reads DFQATT; CDR2 reads SNEGSKA (reference sequence). The CDR3 sequence is 14 residues long. CDR3 residues: CSALWTGGTYEQYF. CDR3 nucleotides: TGCAGTGCTCTTTGGACAGGGGGAACCTACGAGCAGTACTTC.

In this sample, this clonotype turned up many times. This sequence joins TRBV9 and TRBJ2-3, with D possibly matching TRBD1 (6 bases). CDR1 SGDLS and CDR2 YYNGEE come from the germline V gene. The V gene lost 0 bases and the J gene lost 2 bases, with 31 bases spanning the gap. The CDR3 totals 22 residues. This CDR3 is CASSVATGVLGADASFTDTQYF. In DNA form, the CDR3 reads TGTGCCAGCAGCGTAGCTACTGGCGTGCTGGGGGCGGACGCCTCCTTCACAGATACGCAGTATTTT. The full variable domain, its missing parts supplied by reference TRBV9 and TRBJ2-3, is DSGVTQTPKHLITATGQRVTLRCSPRSGDLSVYWYQQSLDQGLQFLIQYYNGEERAKGNILERFSAQQFPDLHSELNLSSLELGDSALYFCASSVATGVLGADASFTDTQYFGPGTRLTVL.